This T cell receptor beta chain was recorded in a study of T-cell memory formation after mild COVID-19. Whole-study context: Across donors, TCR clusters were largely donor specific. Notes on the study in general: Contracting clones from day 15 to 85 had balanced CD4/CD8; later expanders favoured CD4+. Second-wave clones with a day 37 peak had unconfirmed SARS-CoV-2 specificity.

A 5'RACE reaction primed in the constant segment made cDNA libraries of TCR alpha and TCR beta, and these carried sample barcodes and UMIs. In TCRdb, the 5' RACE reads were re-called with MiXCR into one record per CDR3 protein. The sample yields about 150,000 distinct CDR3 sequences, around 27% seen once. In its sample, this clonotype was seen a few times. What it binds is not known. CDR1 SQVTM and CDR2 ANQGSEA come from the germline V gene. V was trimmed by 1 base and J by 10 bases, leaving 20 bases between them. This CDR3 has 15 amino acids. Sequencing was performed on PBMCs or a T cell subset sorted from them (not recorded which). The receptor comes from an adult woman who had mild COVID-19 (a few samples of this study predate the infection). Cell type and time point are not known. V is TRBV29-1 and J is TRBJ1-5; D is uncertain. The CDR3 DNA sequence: TGCAGCGTTGAAGTTTCTGGGTCAGGATTAGAACCCCAGCATTTT. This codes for CSVEVSGSGLEPQHF.